The next 17 T cell receptor beta chains were all read from a single sample in a study of siplizumab effects on memory and regulatory T cells. TCRdb's copy holds only in-frame clones and misses some; the assay was immunoSEQ multiplex PCR. The sample holds over 60,000 clones, under 95% seen once. Sequences were obtained from CD8+ T cells sorted from blood. The receptors derive from a human donor in good health.

V gene TRBV7-8 combines with J gene TRBJ2-3; TRBD1 aligns across 8 bases. In germline, CDR1 is SGHVS, CDR2 FQNEAQ. Germline trimming cut 5 bases from V and 5 bases from J; bases unmatched to any gene: 6. This CDR3 is built from 14 residues. CDR3 sequence: CASSLTGVGDTQYF. DNA of the CDR3: TGTGCCAGCAGCCTGACAGGGGTCGGAGATACGCAGTATTTT.

The rearrangement uses TRBV30 and TRBJ2-1; TRBD2 agrees at 9 bases. V dropped 5 bases and J dropped 1; count of bases not matched to a gene: 6. The length of the CDR3 is 15 residues. Per germline, CDR1 GTSNPN and CDR2 SVGIG (reference sequence). The CDR3 region has the DNA TGTGCCTGGCTCCGCCTAGCGGGGTCCTACAATGAGCAGTTCTTC. Translation: CAWLRLAGSYNEQFF.

This chain links TRBV2 with TRBJ2-1, with unresolved D. Between the trimmed V and J ends, which lost 0 bases and 7 bases, there was a span of 4 bases. Germline V lookup: CDR1 SNHLY, CDR2 FYNNEI. The CDR3 runs to 12 residues. The DNA of the CDR3 is TGTGCCAGCAGTGAAGCCGGGAATGAGCAGTTCTTC. Its protein is CASSEAGNEQFF.

V and J are TRBV19 and TRBJ1-1; D is ambiguous. The CDR3 runs to 13 residues. The V end lost 5 bases, the J end lost 2 bases, and 9 bases lay between the germline ends. Germline CDR1 is LNHDA and CDR2 is SQIVND (reference sequence). The CDR3 protein is CASSPGSNTEAFF. For the CDR3, the DNA is TGTGCCAGTAGTCCCGGGTCTAACACTGAAGCTTTCTTT.

The chain uses TRBV18 and TRBJ2-5; 9 bases are a match to TRBD2. This CDR3 region has 16 residues. The ends lost 1 base at V and 3 bases at J; junction bases unmatched: 6. The germline CDR1 and CDR2 sequences are KGHSH and LQKENI. The CDR3 sequence: CASSPLVAGAEETQYF. The DNA of the CDR3 is TGTGCCAGCTCACCACTGGTAGCGGGAGCCGAAGAGACCCAGTACTTC.

The chain carries TRBV7-8 and TRBJ1-5, with TRBD1 matching over 7 bases. The CDR3 extends over 16 amino acids. The J segment lost 0 bases and the V segment lost 3 bases, leaving 5 bases of the junction unmatched. Germline assignment: CDR1 SGHVS and CDR2 FQNEAQ. The CDR3 coding sequence is TGTGCCAGCAGCTTGATTGAGGGGGCTAGCAATCAGCCCCAGCATTTT. Translating gives CASSLIEGASNQPQHF.

The chain is built from TRBV7-9 and TRBJ1-5, with D unresolved. Germline V gene sequence: CDR1 SEHNR, CDR2 FQNEAQ (reference sequence). V gave up 3 bases and J gave up 10 bases, with 10 bases separating them. This CDR3 spans 12 amino acids. CDR3 nucleotide sequence: TGTGCCAGCAGCTTTGGGTCTCAACCCCAGCATTTT. It is translated as CASSFGSQPQHF.

The chain's CDR3 is CASSSGTEVYEQYF. Written as DNA, the CDR3 is TGCGCCAGCAGCAGCGGGACAGAGGTCTACGAGCAGTACTTC. The V call is TRBV10-2, the J call TRBJ2-7; either TRBD1 or TRBD2 may fit D (7 bases each). Germline V gene sequence: CDR1 WSHSY, CDR2 SAAADI. The CDR3 totals 14 residues. The V end was cut by 6 bases, the J end by 3 bases, with 15 bases between.

J is TRBJ1-1 and V is TRBV19; D ambiguous. CDR1 and CDR2 (germline): LNHDA, SQIVND (reference sequence). V was cut by 8 bases and J by 5 bases, with 6 bases left in between. CDR3 length: 10 amino acids. CDR3 bases: TGTGCCAGTGGAGGGACTGAAGCTTTCTTT. Its protein is CASGGTEAFF. Supplemented by reference TRBV19 and TRBJ1-1, the full variable domain reads DGGITQSPKYLFRKEGQNVTLSCEQNLNHDAMYWYRQDPGQGLRLIYYSQIVNDFQKGDIAEGYSVSREKKESFPLTVTSAQKNPTAFYLCASGGTEAFFGQGTRLTVV.

The chain's CDR3 is CASSSTTSGVSYEQYF. CDR3 nucleotides: TGTGCCAGCAGCTCCACTACTAGCGGGGTCTCCTACGAGCAGTACTTC. The rearrangement links TRBV6-6 to TRBJ2-7, with 10 bases aligning to TRBD2. CDR3 length equals 16 residues. Germline assignment: CDR1 MNHNY and CDR2 SVGAGI (reference sequence). J gave up 0 bases and V 6 bases, and 8 bases lay outside the gene matches.

The chain couples TRBV13 to TRBJ2-7; 7 positions agree with TRBD2. J gave up 2 bases and V 5 bases, and 6 bases lay outside the gene matches. The CDR3 consists of 14 residues. Germline CDR1 reads PRHDT; CDR2 reads FYEKMQ (reference sequence). The DNA for the CDR3 is TGTGCCAGCAGCGGGAGCGGGGCCCCCTACGAGCAGTACTTC. Translating it yields CASSGSGAPYEQYF.

This clone was detected a few times. The chain carries TRBV29-1 and TRBJ2-7, with TRBD1 matching 9 bases. There are 12 residues in the CDR3. Germline loops: CDR1 SQVTM, CDR2 ANQGSEA. Trimming cost V 7 bases and J 6 bases; bases outside gene matches: 7. CDR3 in amino acids: CSARDRDVEQYF. The CDR3 DNA sequence: TGCAGCGCCCGGGACAGGGACGTCGAGCAGTACTTC.

The rearrangement uses TRBV6-6 and TRBJ1-1; D is ambiguous. The V and J ends lost 0 bases and 4 bases respectively, with 12 bases between them. The CDR3 loop spans 15 amino acids. Per germline, CDR1 MNHNY and CDR2 SVGAGI (reference sequence). CDR3 region: CASSYSGDSGTEAFF. CDR3 DNA: TGTGCCAGCAGTTACTCTGGGGATTCCGGCACTGAAGCTTTCTTT.

V is TRBV5-4 and J is TRBJ1-1; D is unresolved. The CDR3 has 15 residues. The V end lost 1 base, the J end lost 2 bases, and 12 bases lay between the germline ends. Per the germline V gene, CDR1 is SGHNT and CDR2 is YYREEE (reference sequence). The CDR3 DNA reads as TGTGCCAGCAGCTTGAGTCCAGCCTTAAACACTGAAGCTTTCTTT. Its translation: CASSLSPALNTEAFF. The entire variable domain, with the rest obtained from reference TRBV5-4 and TRBJ1-1, is as follows: ETGVTQSPTHLIKTRGQQVTLRCSSQSGHNTVSWYQQALGQGPQFIFQYYREEENGRGNFPPRFSGLQFPNYSSELNVNALELDDSALYLCASSLSPALNTEAFFGQGTRLTVV.

This chain links TRBV7-8 with TRBJ2-7; 7 nucleotides match TRBD2. CDR1 and CDR2 (germline): SGHVS, FQNEAQ. V shed 1 base, J shed 3 bases, and the junction held 3 bases outside the gene matches. The CDR3 length is 14 residues. The CDR3 DNA follows: TGTGCCAGCAGCTTAGAAGCTAGCGGCTACGAGCAGTACTTC. It translates to CASSLEASGYEQYF.

This clone was seen just once. The V and J genes are TRBV5-1 and TRBJ2-2; D is unresolved. Per germline, CDR1 SGHRS and CDR2 YFSETQ. Trimming stripped 2 bases from V and 9 bases from J, with 8 bases between. The CDR3 is 12 amino acids. CDR3 in amino acids: CASSFDGWELFF. For the CDR3, the DNA is TGCGCCAGCAGCTTCGACGGGTGGGAGCTGTTTTTT.

The rearrangement links TRBV5-1 to TRBJ1-6; D not certain. The CDR3 covers 17 residues. Germline V CDR1 and CDR2: SGHRS, YFSETQ. Trimming removed 0 bases from V and 10 bases from J, with 20 bases in between. CDR3 residues: CASSLAVGKHPGSPLHF. In nucleotides, the CDR3 is TGCGCCAGCAGCTTGGCCGTTGGGAAACACCCTGGATCACCCCTCCACTTT.